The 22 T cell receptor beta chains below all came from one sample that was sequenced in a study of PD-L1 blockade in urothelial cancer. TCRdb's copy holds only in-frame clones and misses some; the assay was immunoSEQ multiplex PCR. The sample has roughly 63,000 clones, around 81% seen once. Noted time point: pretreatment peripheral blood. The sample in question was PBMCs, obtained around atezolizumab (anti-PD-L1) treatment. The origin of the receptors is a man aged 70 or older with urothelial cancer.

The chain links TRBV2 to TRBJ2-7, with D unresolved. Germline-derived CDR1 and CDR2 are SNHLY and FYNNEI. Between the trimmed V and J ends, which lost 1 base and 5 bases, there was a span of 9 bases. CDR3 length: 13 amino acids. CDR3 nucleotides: TGTGCCAGCAGTGAAGGCAGGCGCGACGAGCAGTACTTC. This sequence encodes CASSEGRRDEQYF. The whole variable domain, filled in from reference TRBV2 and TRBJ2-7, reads EPEVTQTPSHQVTQMGQEVILRCVPISNHLYFYWYRQILGQKVEFLVSFYNNEISEKSEIFDDQFSVERPDGSNFTLKIRSTKLEDSAMYFCASSEGRRDEQYFGPGTRLTVT.

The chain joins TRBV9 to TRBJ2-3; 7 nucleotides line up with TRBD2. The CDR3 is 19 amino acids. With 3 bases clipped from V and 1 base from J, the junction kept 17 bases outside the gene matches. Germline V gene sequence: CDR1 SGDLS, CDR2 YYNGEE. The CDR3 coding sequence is TGTGCCAGCAGCGGGACGGGAAAAGGGAGGGCCTGGGGCACAGATACGCAGTATTTT. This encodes CASSGTGKGRAWGTDTQYF.

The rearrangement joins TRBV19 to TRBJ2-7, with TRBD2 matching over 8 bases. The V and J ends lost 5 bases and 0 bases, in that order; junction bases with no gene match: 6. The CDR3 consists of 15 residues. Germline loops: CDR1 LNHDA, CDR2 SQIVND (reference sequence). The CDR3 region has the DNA TGTGCCAGTAGTGCACCGGGGGGGAGCTCCTACGAGCAGTACTTC. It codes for CASSAPGGSSYEQYF.

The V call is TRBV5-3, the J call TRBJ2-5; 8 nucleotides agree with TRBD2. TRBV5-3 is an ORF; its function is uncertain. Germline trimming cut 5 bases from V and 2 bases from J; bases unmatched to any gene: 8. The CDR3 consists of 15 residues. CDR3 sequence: CARSTPGLGQETQYF. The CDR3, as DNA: TGTGCCAGAAGTACCCCGGGACTAGGGCAAGAGACCCAGTACTTC.

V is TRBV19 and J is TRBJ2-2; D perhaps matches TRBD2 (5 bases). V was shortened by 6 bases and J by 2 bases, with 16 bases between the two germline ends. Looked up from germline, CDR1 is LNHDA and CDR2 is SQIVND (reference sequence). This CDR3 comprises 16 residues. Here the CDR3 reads CASSPERRRNTGELFF. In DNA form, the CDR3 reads TGTGCCAGTAGCCCAGAGCGGAGACGAAACACCGGGGAGCTGTTTTTT.

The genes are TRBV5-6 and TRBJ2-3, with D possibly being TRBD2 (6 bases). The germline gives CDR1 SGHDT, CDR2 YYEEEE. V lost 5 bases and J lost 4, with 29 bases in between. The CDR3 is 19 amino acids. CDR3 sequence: CASSPKLVQGGRSADTQYF. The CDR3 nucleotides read TGTGCCAGCAGTCCCAAATTGGTCCAAGGAGGGAGGTCAGCAGATACGCAGTATTTT.

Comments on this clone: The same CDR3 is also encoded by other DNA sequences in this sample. CDR3 in amino acids: CASSLTGTDGYTF. The CDR3 DNA follows: TGTGCCAGCAGCTTGACCGGGACAGATGGCTACACCTTC. V usage is TRBV5-6 and J usage is TRBJ1-2; 7 bases line up with TRBD1. The germline V gene encodes CDR1 SGHDT and CDR2 YYEEEE. The J segment lost 6 bases and the V segment lost 1 base, leaving 3 bases of the junction unmatched. The CDR3 loop spans 13 amino acids.

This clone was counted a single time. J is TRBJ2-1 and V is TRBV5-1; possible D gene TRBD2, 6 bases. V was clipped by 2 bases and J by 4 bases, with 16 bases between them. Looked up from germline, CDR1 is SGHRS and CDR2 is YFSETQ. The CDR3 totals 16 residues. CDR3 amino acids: CASSLNNPAGYNEQFF. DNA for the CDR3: TGCGCCAGCAGCTTAAACAACCCCGCGGGGTACAATGAGCAGTTCTTC.

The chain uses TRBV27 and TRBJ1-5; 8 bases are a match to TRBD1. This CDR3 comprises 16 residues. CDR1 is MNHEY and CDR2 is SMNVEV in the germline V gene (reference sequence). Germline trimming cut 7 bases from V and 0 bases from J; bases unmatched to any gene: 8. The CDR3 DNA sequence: TGTGCCAGCAAAAGTACAGGGGGGCATAGCAATCAGCCCCAGCATTTT. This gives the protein CASKSTGGHSNQPQHF.

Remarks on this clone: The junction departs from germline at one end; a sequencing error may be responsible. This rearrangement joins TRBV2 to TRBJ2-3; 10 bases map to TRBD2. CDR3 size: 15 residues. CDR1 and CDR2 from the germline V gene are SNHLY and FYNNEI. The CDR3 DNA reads TGTGCCAGCAATCAGCGGGGGGGTAGCACAGATATGCAGTATTTT. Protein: CASNQRGGSTDMQYF.

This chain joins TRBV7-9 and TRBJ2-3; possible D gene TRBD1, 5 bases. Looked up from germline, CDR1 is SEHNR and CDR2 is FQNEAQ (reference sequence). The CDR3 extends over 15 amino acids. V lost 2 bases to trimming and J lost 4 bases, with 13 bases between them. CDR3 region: CASSLQGFGADTQYF. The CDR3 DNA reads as TGTGCCAGCAGCTTACAGGGATTCGGAGCAGATACGCAGTATTTT.

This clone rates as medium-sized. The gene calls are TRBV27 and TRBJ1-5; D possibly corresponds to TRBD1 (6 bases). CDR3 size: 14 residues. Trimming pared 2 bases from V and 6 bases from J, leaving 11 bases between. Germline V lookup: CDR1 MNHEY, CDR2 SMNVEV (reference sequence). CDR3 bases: TGTGCCAGCAGTTTAGCGGCAGGGGTTCAGCCCCAGCATTTT. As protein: CASSLAAGVQPQHF.

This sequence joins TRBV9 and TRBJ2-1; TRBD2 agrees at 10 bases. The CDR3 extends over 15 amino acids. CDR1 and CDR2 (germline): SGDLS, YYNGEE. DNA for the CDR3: TGTGTGGACCTTTCACTAGCGGGGATTTACAATGAGCAGTTCTTC. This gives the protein CVDLSLAGIYNEQFF.

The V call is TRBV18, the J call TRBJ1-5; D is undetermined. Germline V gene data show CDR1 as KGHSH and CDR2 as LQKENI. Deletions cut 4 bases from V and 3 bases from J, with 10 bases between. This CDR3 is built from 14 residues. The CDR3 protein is CASSRGGDNQPQHF. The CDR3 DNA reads TGTGCCAGCTCACGGGGAGGCGACAATCAGCCCCAGCATTTT.

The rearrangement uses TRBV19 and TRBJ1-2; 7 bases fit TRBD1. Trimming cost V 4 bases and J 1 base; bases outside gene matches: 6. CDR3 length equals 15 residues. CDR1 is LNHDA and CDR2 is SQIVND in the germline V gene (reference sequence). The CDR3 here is CASSNRDSNNYGYTF. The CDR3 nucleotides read TGTGCCAGTAGTAACCGGGACAGCAATAACTATGGCTACACCTTC.

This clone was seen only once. DNA of the CDR3: TGTGCCAGCTCCGGGGACAGGGGTCACACCATATATTTT. Its protein is CASSGDRGHTIYF. This chain uses TRBV7-6 with TRBJ1-3; 10 bases are a match to TRBD1. Germline CDR1 is SGHVS and CDR2 is FNYEAQ. Germline trimming cut 8 bases from V and 8 bases from J; bases unmatched to any gene: 6. This CDR3 contains 13 residues. The entire variable domain, with the rest obtained from reference TRBV7-6 and TRBJ1-3, is as follows: GAGVSQSPRYKVTKRGQDVALRCDPISGHVSLYWYRQALGQGPEFLTYFNYEAQQDKSGLPNDRFSAERPEGSISTLTIQRTEQRDSAMYRCASSGDRGHTIYFGEGSWLTVV.

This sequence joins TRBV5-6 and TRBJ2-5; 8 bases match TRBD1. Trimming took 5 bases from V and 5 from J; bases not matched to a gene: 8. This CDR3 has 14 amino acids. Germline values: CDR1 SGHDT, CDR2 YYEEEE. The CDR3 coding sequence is TGTGCCAGCAGGGCGCAGGGGGCGCGGGAGACCCAGTACTTC. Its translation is CASRAQGARETQYF.

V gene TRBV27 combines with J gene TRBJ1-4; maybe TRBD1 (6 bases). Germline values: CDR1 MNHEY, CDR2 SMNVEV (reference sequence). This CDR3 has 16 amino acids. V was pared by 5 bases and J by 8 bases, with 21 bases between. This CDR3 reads CASSPRQEHRREKLFF. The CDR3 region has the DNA TGTGCCAGCAGTCCACGACAGGAACACCGCAGGGAAAAACTGTTTTTT. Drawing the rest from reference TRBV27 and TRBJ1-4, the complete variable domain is EAQVTQNPRYLITVTGKKLTVTCSQNMNHEYMSWYRQDPGLGLRQIYYSMNVEVTDKGDVPEGYKVSRKEKRNFPLILESPSPNQTSLYFCASSPRQEHRREKLFFGSGTQLSVL.

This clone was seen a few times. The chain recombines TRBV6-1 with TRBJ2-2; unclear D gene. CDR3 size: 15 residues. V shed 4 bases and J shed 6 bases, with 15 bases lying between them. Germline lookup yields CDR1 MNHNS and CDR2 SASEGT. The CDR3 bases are TGTGCCAGCAGTGTGATGGTTAGCCGGGCCGGGGAGCTGTTTTTT. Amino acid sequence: CASSVMVSRAGELFF.

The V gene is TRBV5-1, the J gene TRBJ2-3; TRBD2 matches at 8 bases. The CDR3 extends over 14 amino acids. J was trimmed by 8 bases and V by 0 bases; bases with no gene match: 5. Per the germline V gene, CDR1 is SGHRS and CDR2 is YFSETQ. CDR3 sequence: CASSLEGTRGTQYF. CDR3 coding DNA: TGCGCCAGCAGCTTGGAGGGGACTAGAGGTACGCAGTATTTT.

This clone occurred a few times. Here the CDR3 reads CASSQEATEAFF. The DNA of the CDR3 is TGTGCCAGCAGCCAAGAGGCCACTGAAGCTTTCTTT. The chain couples TRBV14 to TRBJ1-1; D is ambiguous. This CDR3 has 12 residues. The V gene's germline CDR1 is SGHDN and CDR2 FVKESK. Deletions cut 0 bases from V and 4 bases from J, with 3 bases between.

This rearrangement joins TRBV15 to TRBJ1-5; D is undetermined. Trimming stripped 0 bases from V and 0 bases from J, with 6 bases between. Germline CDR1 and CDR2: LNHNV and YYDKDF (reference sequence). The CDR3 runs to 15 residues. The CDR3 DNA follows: TGTGCCACCAGCAGAGATCCGTATAGCAATCAGCCCCAGCATTTT. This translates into CATSRDPYSNQPQHF.